The clone carrying this TCR beta chain was seen a handful of times. Its antigen is undetermined. Profiling relied on immunoSEQ multiplex PCR, and the TCRdb table lists in-frame clones only, not all of them. Found here are about 57,000 clones, roughly 50% of them singletons; the top ten hold 20%. The CDR3 covers 16 residues. The V and J ends lost 1 base and 0 bases respectively, with 11 bases between them. CDR1 and CDR2 from the germline V gene are SGHRS and YFSETQ. This record belongs to a study of cytotoxic CD8 clonotypes in ibrutinib-treated CLL. Study overall: The cohort had 10 to 12 relapsed/refractory and around 15 treatment-naive patients, about 18 IGHV unmutated. With a range of 6 to 36, the median treatment time before response samples were taken was roughly twelve months.

Points from the study as a whole: Public clonotypes (which were uncommon) either contracted or remained stable on treatment.

V and J are TRBV5-1 and TRBJ1-5; D is unclear. The sequencing here drew on PBMCs, taken after 24 months of ibrutinib treatment. The source of this sequence is a human donor with chronic lymphocytic leukemia. CDR3 sequence: CASSLLWGFSNQPQHF. The DNA of the CDR3 is TGCGCCAGCAGCTTGCTATGGGGATTTAGCAATCAGCCCCAGCATTTT.